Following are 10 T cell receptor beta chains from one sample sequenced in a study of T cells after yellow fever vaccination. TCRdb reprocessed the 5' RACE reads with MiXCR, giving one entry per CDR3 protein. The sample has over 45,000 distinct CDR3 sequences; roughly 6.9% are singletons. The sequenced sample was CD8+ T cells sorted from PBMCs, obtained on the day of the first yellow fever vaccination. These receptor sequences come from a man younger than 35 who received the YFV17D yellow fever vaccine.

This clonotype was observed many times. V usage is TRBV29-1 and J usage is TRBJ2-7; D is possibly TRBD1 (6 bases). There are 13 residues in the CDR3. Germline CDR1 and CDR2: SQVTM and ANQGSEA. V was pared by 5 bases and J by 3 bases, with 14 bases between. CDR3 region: CSVRAGDSYEQYF. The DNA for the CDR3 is TGCAGCGTTCGAGCAGGGGATAGCTACGAGCAGTACTTC.

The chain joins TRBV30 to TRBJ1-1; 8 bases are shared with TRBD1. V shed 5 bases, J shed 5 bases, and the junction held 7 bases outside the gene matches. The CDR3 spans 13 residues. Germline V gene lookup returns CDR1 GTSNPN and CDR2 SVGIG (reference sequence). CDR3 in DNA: TGTGCCTGGGGAGACAGGGGATTGACTGAAGCTTTCTTT. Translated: CAWGDRGLTEAFF.

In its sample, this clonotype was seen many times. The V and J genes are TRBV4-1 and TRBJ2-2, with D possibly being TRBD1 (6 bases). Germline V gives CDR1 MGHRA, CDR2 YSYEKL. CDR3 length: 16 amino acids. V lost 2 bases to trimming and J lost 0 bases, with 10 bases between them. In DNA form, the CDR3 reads TGCGCCAGCAGCCAAAGACAGGCTGCGAACACCGGGGAGCTGTTTTTT. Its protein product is CASSQRQAANTGELFF.

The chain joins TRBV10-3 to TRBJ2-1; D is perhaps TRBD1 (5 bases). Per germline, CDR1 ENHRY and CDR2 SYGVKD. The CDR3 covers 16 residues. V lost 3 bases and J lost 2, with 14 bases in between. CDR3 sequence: CAISDVGGHPYNEQFF. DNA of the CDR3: TGTGCCATCAGTGACGTCGGTGGACATCCCTACAATGAGCAGTTCTTC.

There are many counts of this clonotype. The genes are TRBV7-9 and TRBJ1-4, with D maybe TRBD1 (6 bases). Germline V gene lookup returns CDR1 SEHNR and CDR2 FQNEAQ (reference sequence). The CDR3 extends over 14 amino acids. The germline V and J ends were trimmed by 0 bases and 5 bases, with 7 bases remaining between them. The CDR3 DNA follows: TGTGCCAGCAGCTTAGCGCAGGGGAATGAAAAACTGTTTTTT. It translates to CASSLAQGNEKLFF.

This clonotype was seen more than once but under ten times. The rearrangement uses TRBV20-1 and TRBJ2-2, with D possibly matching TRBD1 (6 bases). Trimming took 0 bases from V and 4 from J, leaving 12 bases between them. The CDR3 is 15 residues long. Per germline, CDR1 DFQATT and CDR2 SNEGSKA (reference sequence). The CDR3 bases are TGCAGTGCTAGAGATTCGTACAGGGCCACCGGGGAGCTGTTTTTT. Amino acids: CSARDSYRATGELFF.

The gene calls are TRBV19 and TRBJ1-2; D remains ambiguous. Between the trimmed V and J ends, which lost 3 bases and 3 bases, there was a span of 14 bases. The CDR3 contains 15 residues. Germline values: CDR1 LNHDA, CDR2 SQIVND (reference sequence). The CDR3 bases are TGTGCCAGTAGTATCACCCTCGGCGGCTACTATGGCTACACCTTC. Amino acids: CASSITLGGYYGYTF.

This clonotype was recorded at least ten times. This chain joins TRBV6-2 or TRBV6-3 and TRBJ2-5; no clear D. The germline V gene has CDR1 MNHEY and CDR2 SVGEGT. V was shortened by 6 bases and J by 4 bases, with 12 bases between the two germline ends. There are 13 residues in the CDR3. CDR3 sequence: CASRTPDPETQYF. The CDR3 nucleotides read TGTGCCAGCAGAACACCGGACCCAGAGACCCAGTACTTC.

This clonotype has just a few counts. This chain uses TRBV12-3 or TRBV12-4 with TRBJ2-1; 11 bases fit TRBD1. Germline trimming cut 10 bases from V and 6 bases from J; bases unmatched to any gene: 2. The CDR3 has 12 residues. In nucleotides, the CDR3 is TGTGCCACCGGGACAGGGGGCAATGAGCAGTTCTTC. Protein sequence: CATGTGGNEQFF.

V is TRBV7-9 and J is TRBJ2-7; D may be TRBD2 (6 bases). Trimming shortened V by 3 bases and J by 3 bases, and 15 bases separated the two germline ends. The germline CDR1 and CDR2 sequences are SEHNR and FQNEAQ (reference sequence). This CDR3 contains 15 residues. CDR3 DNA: TGTGCCAGCAGCTTGTCTCCGGGAGAGGACTACGAGCAGTACTTC. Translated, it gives CASSLSPGEDYEQYF. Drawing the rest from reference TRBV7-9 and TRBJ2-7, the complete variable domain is DTGVSQNPRHKITKRGQNVTFRCDPISEHNRLYWYRQTLGQGPEFLTYFQNEAQLEKSRLLSDRFSAERPKGSFSTLEIQRTEQGDSAMYLCASSLSPGEDYEQYFGPGTRLTVT.